Shown below are 13 T cell receptor beta chains from a single sample sequenced in a study of identical twins' blood T cells. One entry per CDR3 protein, called by TCRdb with MiXCR from the 5' RACE reads. The sample consists of about 370,000 distinct CDR3 sequences, around 30% of them appearing once. The specimen sequenced was PBMCs. These receptors were collected from a woman aged 18-55 years in good health.

This clonotype has only a few counts. V usage is TRBV6-1 and J usage is TRBJ1-5; no clear D. CDR1 and CDR2 from the germline V gene are MNHNS and SASEGT. CDR3 length: 15 amino acids. Between the trimmed V and J ends, which lost 1 base and 7 bases, there was a span of 14 bases. The CDR3 nucleotides are TGTGCCAGCAGTGAAGTTCTTAGGGTTCCCCAGCCCCAGCATTTT. Its translation is CASSEVLRVPQPQHF.

A few counts support this clonotype. V gene TRBV20-1 combines with J gene TRBJ1-2; D gene uncertain. There are 10 residues in the CDR3. The germline CDR1 and CDR2 sequences are DFQATT and SNEGSKA (reference sequence). Trimming took 4 bases from V and 3 from J, leaving 3 bases between them. CDR3 DNA sequence: TGCAGTGCTAAAGACTATGGCTACACCTTC. Translating it yields CSAKDYGYTF.

With regard to this clonotype: Given a much more abundant clone one base away, this may be a read error. The rearrangement uses TRBV29-1 and TRBJ2-6; D not certain. CDR1 and CDR2 (germline): SQVTM, ANQGSEA. V gave up 6 bases and J gave up 0 bases, with 3 bases separating them. The CDR3 is 12 amino acids. CDR3 in amino acids: CSVTSGANVLTF. The DNA of the CDR3 is TGCAGCGTCACCTCTGGGGCCAACGTCCTGACTTTC.

The chain carries TRBV29-1 and TRBJ2-7; D not resolved. Germline assignment: CDR1 SQVTM and CDR2 ANQGSEA. The CDR3 is made up of 12 amino acids. V dropped 0 bases and J dropped 4 bases, with 7 bases sitting between them. CDR3 sequence (DNA): TGCAGCGTTGAAGATCAGAAATACGAGCAGTACTTC. It encodes CSVEDQKYEQYF.

The chain combines TRBV7-2 with TRBJ2-2, with 9 bases that match TRBD1. This CDR3 is 16 amino acids long. The junction had 8 bases not matched to a gene; V was cut back by 2 bases and J by 7 bases. In germline, CDR1 is SGHTA, CDR2 FQGNSA. The CDR3 region has the DNA TGTGCCAGCAGCTTACTGAGCGGGACAGGGATCGGGGAGCTGTTTTTT. This translates into CASSLLSGTGIGELFF.

This clonotype was recorded a few times. The chain is built from TRBV20-1 and TRBJ2-1; 12 nucleotides match TRBD1. The CDR3 is 16 residues long. From germline, CDR1 is DFQATT and CDR2 SNEGSKA (reference sequence). Trimming removed 5 bases from V and 8 bases from J; junction bases left unmatched: 13. For the CDR3, the DNA is TGCAGTGCTTTAATTCCCGGGACAGGGGGCCGATATGAGCAGTTCTTC. Translation: CSALIPGTGGRYEQFF.

The CDR3 here is CSVTGQGKSGYTF. CDR3 nucleotide sequence: TGCAGCGTGACGGGACAGGGGAAGTCTGGCTACACCTTC. This chain uses TRBV29-1 with TRBJ1-2, with TRBD1 matching over 10 bases. The V and J ends lost 6 bases and 7 bases, in that order; junction bases with no gene match: 8. The CDR3 loop spans 13 amino acids. Germline values: CDR1 SQVTM, CDR2 ANQGSEA. Based on the CDR3 plus reference TRBV29-1 and TRBJ1-2, the full variable domain is SAVISQKPSRDICQRGTSLTIQCQVDSQVTMMFWYRQQPGQSLTLIATANQGSEATYESGFVIDKFPISRPNLTFSTLTVSNMSPEDSSIYLCSVTGQGKSGYTFGSGTRLTVV.

As for this clonotype: A clone one base away is much larger, so this may be a read error. The chain joins TRBV12-3 or TRBV12-4 to TRBJ1-5; D not resolved. CDR3 length: 14 residues. The CDR3 is CVSRLQRADQPQHF. For the CDR3, the DNA is TGTGTCAGCAGACTTCAAAGGGCGGATCAGCCCCAGCATTTT.

This clonotype was recorded at least ten times. The chain employs TRBV12-3 or TRBV12-4 and TRBJ2-4; 7 bases agree with TRBD1. After removal of 5 bases from V and 7 bases from J, the junction contained 5 bases not matched to a gene. The CDR3 runs 13 residues. The DNA for the CDR3 is TGTGCCAGCAGTCGAGACAGGGTGAACATTCAGTACTTC. It specifies CASSRDRVNIQYF.

The genes are TRBV6-2 or TRBV6-3 and TRBJ2-1; 8 bases fit TRBD1. The V gene's germline CDR1 is MNHEY and CDR2 SVGEGT. CDR3 length: 13 residues. V lost 8 bases and J lost 5; bases outside the gene matches: 5. The CDR3 DNA reads as TGTGCCAGCGCGACGACAGGGGACAATGAGCAGTTCTTC. Residues: CASATTGDNEQFF.

This clonotype was observed a handful of times. V usage is TRBV20-1 and J usage is TRBJ1-2; perhaps TRBD1 as D (5 bases). Germline values: CDR1 DFQATT, CDR2 SNEGSKA (reference sequence). This CDR3 contains 15 residues. The V end lost 3 bases, the J end lost 0 bases, and 14 bases lay between the germline ends. The CDR3 loop reads CSAREEGSSNYGYTF. The CDR3 coding sequence is TGCAGTGCTAGGGAGGAGGGGAGTTCTAACTATGGCTACACCTTC.

The V gene is TRBV19, the J gene TRBJ2-3; D is unclear. V was trimmed by 3 bases and J by 6 bases, leaving 4 bases between them. Germline loops: CDR1 LNHDA, CDR2 SQIVND (reference sequence). The length of the CDR3 is 11 residues. CDR3 sequence reads: CASSMRDTQYF. Here the CDR3 DNA reads TGTGCCAGTAGTATGAGGGATACGCAGTATTTT.

This chain connects TRBV20-1 to TRBJ1-2; D call uncertain. Between the trimmed V and J ends, which lost 5 bases and 8 bases, there was a span of 15 bases. The CDR3 length is 12 residues. Germline V gives CDR1 DFQATT, CDR2 SNEGSKA (reference sequence). This CDR3 reads CSAPRLLRGYTF. For the CDR3, the DNA is TGCAGTGCTCCAAGACTCCTTCGGGGCTACACCTTC.